This TCR beta chain was sequenced for a study of blood T cell repertoires in COVID-19. Study details: PBMCs, B-cell-depleted T cells, or T cells were the source of the cDNA or gDNA that made up the material.

Assay: immunoSEQ multiplex PCR; the TCRdb copy retains only in-frame clones and omits some. The sample has about 87,000 clones, about four fifths seen once. V shed 5 bases and J shed 2 bases, with 14 bases lying between them. CDR3 size: 15 residues. CDR1 SGHTA and CDR2 FQGNSA come from the germline V gene. The sequence derives from a woman in her seventies with acute or convalescent COVID-19. The rearrangement joins TRBV7-2 to TRBJ2-3, with D maybe TRBD1 (5 bases). The sample consisted of peripheral blood. The CDR3 nucleotides are TGTGCCAGCAGCCCCCAGGGCAGGGACACAGATACGCAGTATTTT. Translated, it gives CASSPQGRDTDTQYF.